The 12 T cell receptor beta chains presented below share a single source sample, sequenced in a study of beta chain features in type 1 diabetes. Every isolated RNA sample was fully reverse transcribed, so sequencing captured expressed TCRB transcripts. Profiling relied on immunoSEQ multiplex PCR, and the TCRdb table lists in-frame clones only, not all of them. The data show roughly 150,000 clones, around 10% seen once. The sample was central memory CD4+ T cells from blood. The receptor set was obtained from a man between 18 and 29 years old in good health.

This clone showed up just a few times. V usage is TRBV10-3 and J usage is TRBJ1-1; 10 nucleotides agree with TRBD1. The CDR3 runs 14 residues. The trim removed 8 bases at V and 0 bases at J, leaving 3 bases unmatched. Looked up from germline, CDR1 is ENHRY and CDR2 is SYGVKD. The CDR3 region has the DNA TGTGCCATCGCGGGACAGGGGATGAACACTGAAGCTTTCTTT. This gives the protein CAIAGQGMNTEAFF.

J is TRBJ1-1 and V is TRBV14, with TRBD1 matching over 7 bases. The trim removed 4 bases at V and 6 bases at J, leaving 8 bases unmatched. Looked up from germline, CDR1 is SGHDN and CDR2 is FVKESK. CDR3 length equals 14 residues. The CDR3 loop is CASSRLTGTAEAFF. CDR3 in DNA: TGTGCCAGCAGCCGACTGACAGGGACAGCTGAAGCTTTCTTT.

This clone was found a few times. The rearrangement uses TRBV10-3 and TRBJ2-5; TRBD1 might be the D (6 bases). Germline-derived CDR1 and CDR2 are ENHRY and SYGVKD. The CDR3 has 12 amino acids. V was trimmed by 6 bases and J by 3 bases, leaving 8 bases between them. In DNA, the CDR3 is TGTGCCATCAGGGACAGAGAAGAGACCCAGTACTTC. Its protein product is CAIRDREETQYF.

This clone was seen a few times. This chain connects TRBV13 to TRBJ2-2; TRBD2 agrees at 12 bases. The V gene end was trimmed by 5 bases and the J gene end by 6 bases; junction bases not matched to a gene: 7. The CDR3 spans 16 residues. CDR1 and CDR2 (germline): PRHDT, FYEKMQ (reference sequence). The DNA for the CDR3 is TGTGCCAGCAGCCGAGTGACTAGCGGGAGCTCCGGGGAGCTGTTTTTT. Translating it yields CASSRVTSGSSGELFF. The variable domain in full, with the rest retrieved from reference TRBV13 and TRBJ2-2, is AAGVIQSPRHLIKEKRETATLKCYPIPRHDTVYWYQQGPGQDPQFLISFYEKMQSDKGSIPDRFSAQQFSDYHSELNMSSLELGDSALYFCASSRVTSGSSGELFFGEGSRLTVL.

Relative to its sample, this clone is medium-sized. V and J are TRBV7-2 and TRBJ2-1; D is possibly TRBD1 (6 bases). The V gene's germline CDR1 is SGHTA and CDR2 FQGNSA. The CDR3 covers 18 residues. V shed 4 bases and J shed 2 bases, with 21 bases lying between them. The CDR3 region is CASSSPPGQLPTYNEQFF. In nucleotides, the CDR3 is TGTGCCAGCAGCTCCCCGCCCGGACAGTTACCTACCTACAATGAGCAGTTCTTC.

A word on this clone: The same CDR3 also results from other DNA sequences found in this sample. V gene TRBV15 combines with J gene TRBJ1-2, with D uncertain. This CDR3 has 14 amino acids. Germline V gives CDR1 LNHNV, CDR2 YYDKDF (reference sequence). Trimming pared 0 bases from V and 0 bases from J, leaving 5 bases between. The CDR3 sequence: CATSRERANYGYTF. The CDR3 nucleotides read TGTGCCACCAGCAGAGAAAGGGCTAACTATGGCTACACCTTC.

V is TRBV14 and J is TRBJ2-2; a weak D match, TRBD1 (5 bases). The CDR3 has 14 amino acids. CDR1 is SGHDN, CDR2 FVKESK, per germline. Deletions cut 6 bases from V and 2 bases from J, with 10 bases between. CDR3 residues: CASRKGINTGELFF. The DNA of the CDR3 is TGTGCCAGCAGGAAGGGGATTAACACCGGGGAGCTGTTTTTT. The full variable domain, with the rest looked up from reference TRBV14 and TRBJ2-2, is EAGVTQFPSHSVIEKGQTVTLRCDPISGHDNLYWYRRVMGKEIKFLLHFVKESKQDESGMPNNRFLAERTGGTYSTLKVQPAELEDSGVYFCASRKGINTGELFFGEGSRLTVL.

The chain has TRBV19 and TRBJ1-2, with D maybe TRBD1 (5 bases). The V end was cut by 6 bases, the J end by 5 bases, with 16 bases between. In germline, CDR1 is LNHDA, CDR2 SQIVND (reference sequence). CDR3 size: 14 residues. The CDR3 is CASSSPGGEYGYTF. In DNA, the CDR3 is TGTGCCAGTAGCTCCCCGGGAGGGGAATATGGCTACACCTTC.

The table lists this clone with many counts. The V gene is TRBV9, the J gene TRBJ2-3; TRBD2 matches 9 bases. This CDR3 has 16 amino acids. CDR1 is SGDLS, CDR2 YYNGEE, per germline. Unmatched junction bases numbered 6, after V lost 4 bases and J lost 0 bases. In nucleotides, the CDR3 is TGTGCCAGCAGCCTGGCTAGCGGGATTAGCACAGATACGCAGTATTTT. Its translation is CASSLASGISTDTQYF. The whole variable domain, remainder taken from reference TRBV9 and TRBJ2-3, is DSGVTQTPKHLITATGQRVTLRCSPRSGDLSVYWYQQSLDQGLQFLIQYYNGEERAKGNILERFSAQQFPDLHSELNLSSLELGDSALYFCASSLASGISTDTQYFGPGTRLTVL.

V usage is TRBV5-1 and J usage is TRBJ2-7; 10 bases are shared with TRBD2. Trimming cost V 7 bases and J 0 bases; bases outside gene matches: 10. The CDR3 loop spans 16 amino acids. CDR1 and CDR2 (germline): SGHRS, YFSETQ. DNA for the CDR3: TGCGCCAGCCGGGACCCTAGCGGGAGAGGCTCCTACGAGCAGTACTTC. This sequence encodes CASRDPSGRGSYEQYF.

Only a few counts were recorded for this clone. This chain links TRBV30 with TRBJ2-7; D possibly corresponds to TRBD1 (6 bases). Germline CDR1 is GTSNPN and CDR2 is SVGIG (reference sequence). The CDR3 is 13 amino acids. The V and J ends lost 1 base and 6 bases respectively, with 13 bases between them. As DNA, the CDR3 is TGTGCCTGGAGTGGGGGGCGGCCGGGCGAGCAGTACTTC. It yields the protein CAWSGGRPGEQYF.

This clone was seen a few times. The chain employs TRBV30 and TRBJ2-7; D possibly corresponds to TRBD2 (6 bases). The CDR3 contains 14 residues. V was trimmed by 0 bases and J by 6 bases, leaving 15 bases between them. Germline V gene sequence: CDR1 GTSNPN, CDR2 SVGIG (reference sequence). CDR3 in amino acids: CAWSVSPGRLEQYF. CDR3 sequence (DNA): TGTGCCTGGAGTGTATCCCCAGGGAGGCTCGAGCAGTACTTC.